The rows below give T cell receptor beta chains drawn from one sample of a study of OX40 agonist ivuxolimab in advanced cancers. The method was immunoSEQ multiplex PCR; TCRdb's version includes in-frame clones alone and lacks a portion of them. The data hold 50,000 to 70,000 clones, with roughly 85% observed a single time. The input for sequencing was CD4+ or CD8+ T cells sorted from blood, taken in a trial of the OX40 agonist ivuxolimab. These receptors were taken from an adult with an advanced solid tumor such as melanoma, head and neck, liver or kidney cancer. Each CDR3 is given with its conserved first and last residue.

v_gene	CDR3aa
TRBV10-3	CAIRGTGVDSAYNEQFF
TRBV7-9	CASSPTTTLNNEQFF
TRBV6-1	CARPEGGTEAFF
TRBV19	CASSPRTPLSGELFF
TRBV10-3	CAISDVAGLSYNEQFF
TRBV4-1	CASSQQLASSYNEQFF
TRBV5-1	CASSTEGAGETQYF
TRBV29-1	CSVVGQGNYGYTF
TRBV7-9	CASSPSGGAVSGANVLTF
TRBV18	CASSPGRAGALTGELFF
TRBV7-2	CASSPNIGADTQYF
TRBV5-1	CASSLIASGRDEQFF
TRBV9	CASSGGSGHTGELFF
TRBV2	CASSATGAGANVLTF
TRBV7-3	CASSSPGGSGGADTQYF
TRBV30	CAWSGQGGPSGANVLTF
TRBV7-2	CASSPEGGLGGETQYF
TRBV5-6	CASSLEASGRWAYEQYF
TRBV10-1	CASSEALTPGQHTGELFF
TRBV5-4	CASSQGRGLGYGYTF
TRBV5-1	CASGVQGVGTGELFF
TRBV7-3	CASSLLGSAGDTEAFF
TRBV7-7	CASRPLAGGWETQYF
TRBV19	CASSTRAHEQFF
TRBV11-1	CASSSPLQGENTEAFF
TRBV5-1	CASSYGLNTEAFF